The 26 T cell receptor beta chains given below trace back to one sample, sequenced in a study of blood T cell repertoires in COVID-19 (dated by TCRdb to 2020 to 2021). Library construction relied on the immunoSEQ multiplex PCR assay. The table comes from immuneACCESS by way of TCRdb, which keeps in-frame sequences with V and J called. Part of the clones is missing from these tables; in studies checked, under half for an unresolved V gene and the rest for unknown reasons. Across this sample there are 130,000 to 150,000 clones, with 84% seen only once. Of the sample, around 40% is held by the ten largest clones. The sample consisted of peripheral blood. Receptors originate from a human donor in a cohort sampled during active COVID-19.

The chain is built from TRBV3-1 (or the pseudogene TRBV3-2) and TRBJ2-1, with TRBD2 as a possible D gene (5 bases). In germline, CDR1 is LGHDT, CDR2 YNNKEL (reference sequence). Deletions cut 1 base from V and 8 bases from J, with 9 bases between. The CDR3 consists of 13 residues. CDR3 sequence (DNA): TGTGCCAGCAGCCAAGGGAGTAGCGATGAGCAGTTCTTC. This codes for CASSQGSSDEQFF.

In this sample, this clone turned up a few times. The genes are TRBV5-4 and TRBJ1-5; tentatively, D is TRBD1 (6 bases). This CDR3 contains 13 residues. The V end was cut by 10 bases, the J end by 6 bases, with 17 bases between. The germline CDR1 and CDR2 sequences are SGHNT and YYREEE (reference sequence). This CDR3 reads CAYSHREGQPQHF. The CDR3 bases are TGTGCCTATTCCCACAGGGAGGGTCAGCCCCAGCATTTT.

The V call is TRBV27, the J call TRBJ2-7, with D perhaps TRBD1 (6 bases). V was trimmed by 2 bases and J by 3 bases, leaving 11 bases between them. CDR3 length equals 14 residues. From germline, CDR1 is MNHEY and CDR2 SMNVEV (reference sequence). As DNA, the CDR3 is TGTGCCAGCAGTTTAACCGGACAGCACTACGAGCAGTACTTC. This codes for CASSLTGQHYEQYF.

The chain is built from TRBV5-1 and TRBJ1-1; tentatively, D is TRBD1 (5 bases). CDR1 is SGHRS and CDR2 is YFSETQ in the germline V gene. This CDR3 spans 17 amino acids. V was pared by 3 bases and J by 1 base, with 19 bases between. The CDR3 reads CASSSGFEGLRNTEAFF. The CDR3, as DNA: TGCGCCAGCAGCTCTGGATTCGAGGGACTCAGGAACACTGAAGCTTTCTTT.

This chain links TRBV27 with TRBJ2-4; D might be TRBD2 (6 bases). Germline V gene sequence: CDR1 MNHEY, CDR2 SMNVEV (reference sequence). The CDR3 loop spans 16 amino acids. Trimming pared 3 bases from V and 3 bases from J, leaving 15 bases between. For the CDR3, the DNA is TGTGCCAGCAGTTTTAGCCCTATGGGGGGCAAAAACATTCAGTACTTC. It yields the protein CASSFSPMGGKNIQYF.

This chain links TRBV7-2 with TRBJ2-3, with 11 bases identical to TRBD2. Per germline, CDR1 SGHTA and CDR2 FQGNSA. The CDR3 runs 17 residues. V shed 0 bases, J shed 7 bases, and the junction held 9 bases outside the gene matches. The CDR3 loop reads CASSLARITSGGNTQYF. The CDR3 nucleotides are TGTGCCAGCAGCTTAGCGCGTATAACTAGCGGGGGCAATACGCAGTATTTT. The whole variable domain, remainder taken from reference TRBV7-2 and TRBJ2-3, is GAGVSQSPSNKVTEKGKDVELRCDPISGHTALYWYRQSLGQGLEFLIYFQGNSAPDKSGLPSDRFSAERTGGSVSTLTIQRTQQEDSAVYLCASSLARITSGGNTQYFGPGTRLTVL.

The chain employs TRBV5-1 and TRBJ1-4; 7 bases are a match to TRBD1. The CDR3 length is 15 residues. Germline-derived CDR1 and CDR2 are SGHRS and YFSETQ. V lost 2 bases to trimming and J lost 0 bases; unmatched junction nucleotides: 1. The CDR3 protein is CASSFGTATNEKLFF. The CDR3 region has the DNA TGCGCCAGCAGCTTCGGGACAGCAACTAATGAAAAACTGTTTTTT.

This clone was observed a single time. The rearrangement uses TRBV3-1 (or the pseudogene TRBV3-2) and TRBJ1-3; 7 bases are a match to TRBD1. Germline-derived CDR1 and CDR2 are LGHDT and YNNKEL (reference sequence). The CDR3 totals 16 residues. The trim removed 3 bases at V and 0 bases at J, leaving 5 bases unmatched. CDR3 residues: CASSQGTAYSGNTIYF. The CDR3 nucleotides are TGTGCCAGCAGCCAGGGGACAGCTTACTCTGGAAACACCATATATTTT.

This sequence joins TRBV6-2 or TRBV6-3 and TRBJ2-1, with D perhaps matching TRBD2 (6 bases). Germline CDR1 is MNHEY and CDR2 is SVGEGT. This CDR3 has 15 amino acids. V was trimmed by 4 bases and J by 2 bases, leaving 12 bases between them. This chain's CDR3 is CASSSRRGTYNEQFF. The CDR3, as DNA: TGTGCCAGCAGTTCCAGGCGGGGAACCTACAATGAGCAGTTCTTC.

The J gene is TRBJ1-1, the V gene TRBV6-5; 7 positions agree with TRBD1. The germline V gene has CDR1 MNHEY and CDR2 SVGAGI. The V and J ends lost 4 bases and 6 bases, in that order; junction bases with no gene match: 8. This CDR3 comprises 14 residues. The CDR3 DNA reads as TGTGCCAGCAGTTGGGGGCCCAGGGGGTCTGAAGCTTTCTTT. This codes for CASSWGPRGSEAFF.

The rearrangement links TRBV10-1 to TRBJ2-1; 14 bases line up with TRBD2. V shed 8 bases, J shed 6 bases, and the junction held 9 bases outside the gene matches. This CDR3 comprises 16 residues. Germline V lookup: CDR1 WNHNN, CDR2 SYGVQD (reference sequence). CDR3 in DNA: TGCGCCAGCGCTAGGACTAGCGGGGGGCATCCCAATGAGCAGTTCTTC. Amino acid sequence: CASARTSGGHPNEQFF.

This chain connects TRBV19 to TRBJ2-1; tentative D call: TRBD1 (6 bases). The germline V gene has CDR1 LNHDA and CDR2 SQIVND (reference sequence). Trimming removed 1 base from V and 3 bases from J, with 13 bases in between. The CDR3 consists of 16 residues. The DNA of the CDR3 is TGTGCCAGTAGTATAGGAGGAACAGGGTACTACAATGAGCAGTTCTTC. Translating it yields CASSIGGTGYYNEQFF.

This clone was recorded a few times. The gene calls are TRBV30 and TRBJ1-2; 8 bases line up with TRBD1. With 3 bases clipped from V and 3 bases from J, the junction kept 6 bases outside the gene matches. This CDR3 has 14 amino acids. Germline V gives CDR1 GTSNPN, CDR2 SVGIG (reference sequence). DNA of the CDR3: TGTGCCTGGAGGGGACAGGTTATAGACTATGGCTACACCTTC. Translating it yields CAWRGQVIDYGYTF.

V gene TRBV18 combines with J gene TRBJ1-5; 10 bases match TRBD1. With V trimmed by 5 bases and J by 5 bases, 3 bases remained unmatched. This CDR3 is 14 amino acids long. The germline CDR1 and CDR2 sequences are KGHSH and LQKENI. The CDR3 nucleotides are TGTGCCAGCTCAGCGACAGGGGGCGATCAGCCCCAGCATTTT. It codes for CASSATGGDQPQHF.

This clone was counted once. V usage is TRBV3-1 (or the pseudogene TRBV3-2) and J usage is TRBJ1-3; 10 positions match TRBD1. J was trimmed by 3 bases and V by 6 bases; bases with no gene match: 11. The CDR3 has 17 residues. Germline V CDR1 and CDR2: LGHDT, YNNKEL (reference sequence). The CDR3 is CASRDTGTGVFGNTIYF. The CDR3, as DNA: TGTGCCAGCAGAGACACCGGGACAGGGGTGTTTGGAAACACCATATATTTT.

The chain recombines TRBV6-5 with TRBJ1-2, with TRBD1 identical over 7 bases. The CDR3 is made up of 13 amino acids. Germline CDR1 MNHEY, CDR2 SVGAGI. V lost 6 bases, J lost 8 bases, and 9 bases stayed unmatched. The CDR3: CASSSRQGRGYTF. As DNA, the CDR3 is TGTGCCAGCAGCTCCAGACAGGGACGAGGCTACACCTTC.

The chain uses TRBV5-1 and TRBJ2-1; 9 nucleotides align to TRBD1. With 2 bases clipped from V and 8 bases from J, the junction kept 5 bases outside the gene matches. Per germline, CDR1 SGHRS and CDR2 YFSETQ. The CDR3 is made up of 14 amino acids. This CDR3 reads CASSFGDRVDEQFF. CDR3 nucleotide sequence: TGCGCCAGCAGCTTTGGGGACAGGGTCGATGAGCAGTTCTTC.

The chain joins TRBV7-2 to TRBJ2-7; D remains unclear. Trimming shortened V by 5 bases and J by 7 bases, and 15 bases separated the two germline ends. The CDR3 consists of 13 residues. CDR1 and CDR2 from the germline V gene are SGHTA and FQGNSA. CDR3 DNA sequence: TGTGCCAGCAGCCCGCAAGACGGGTGGGAGCAGTACTTC. Translation: CASSPQDGWEQYF.

This clone was counted many times. V is TRBV30 and J is TRBJ1-2, with a weak D call TRBD1 (5 bases). There are 13 residues in the CDR3. V lost 2 bases and J 4 bases, leaving 11 bases between the germline ends. Germline CDR1 reads GTSNPN; CDR2 reads SVGIG (reference sequence). CDR3 loop: CAWSPGGTYGYTF. The CDR3 nucleotides read TGTGCCTGGAGTCCGGGGGGAACCTATGGCTACACCTTC.

The gene calls are TRBV7-9 and TRBJ1-2, with 10 nucleotides matching TRBD1. The J segment lost 7 bases and the V segment lost 5 bases, leaving 22 bases of the junction unmatched. CDR3 length: 19 amino acids. The germline V gene has CDR1 SEHNR and CDR2 FQNEAQ (reference sequence). The CDR3 DNA reads as TGTGCCAGCAGCCCGACGCGCCTGGGACAGGGGAGGGAGGAGGGTGGCTACACCTTC. Amino acid sequence: CASSPTRLGQGREEGGYTF.

The chain couples TRBV19 to TRBJ1-2; 7 bases are a match to TRBD1. V lost 4 bases, J lost 4 bases, and 6 bases stayed unmatched. In germline, CDR1 is LNHDA, CDR2 SQIVND (reference sequence). CDR3 length: 14 amino acids. CDR3 protein: CASSKGQALYGYTF. The CDR3 region has the DNA TGTGCCAGTAGTAAAGGACAGGCACTCTATGGCTACACCTTC. Supplemented by reference TRBV19 and TRBJ1-2, the full variable domain reads DGGITQSPKYLFRKEGQNVTLSCEQNLNHDAMYWYRQDPGQGLRLIYYSQIVNDFQKGDIAEGYSVSREKKESFPLTVTSAQKNPTAFYLCASSKGQALYGYTFGSGTRLTVV.

J is TRBJ1-3 and V is TRBV4-3; no reliable D call. Germline CDR1 is LGHNA and CDR2 is YSLEER. The V and J ends lost 0 bases and 5 bases respectively, with 11 bases between them. There are 15 residues in the CDR3. The CDR3 nucleotides read TGCGCCAGCAGCCAAGAACGAGGAAGCCGAAACACCATATATTTT. Its protein product is CASSQERGSRNTIYF.

This clone came up a few times. V usage is TRBV13 and J usage is TRBJ2-7; D is undetermined. The germline CDR1 and CDR2 sequences are PRHDT and FYEKMQ (reference sequence). V dropped 0 bases and J dropped 7 bases, with 10 bases sitting between them. The CDR3 runs 13 residues. Written as DNA, the CDR3 is TGTGCCAGCAGCTTAGGCCGGGTTGGAGAGCAGTACTTC. Its protein is CASSLGRVGEQYF.

This clone has a handful of counts. The chain combines TRBV6-2 or TRBV6-3 with TRBJ2-7, with 8 bases identical to TRBD1. The CDR3 contains 14 residues. CDR1 MNHEY and CDR2 SVGEGT come from the germline V gene. V trimming: 2 bases; J trimming: 7 bases; junction bases outside the gene matches: 7. The CDR3 bases are TGTGCCAGCAGTTACCTGGACAGGGAGAGGGAGCAGTACTTC. It yields the protein CASSYLDREREQYF.

V and J are TRBV6-5 and TRBJ2-5; possibly TRBD1 for D (6 bases). Germline-derived CDR1 and CDR2 are MNHEY and SVGAGI. V dropped 6 bases and J dropped 5 bases, with 13 bases sitting between them. CDR3 length: 13 amino acids. This CDR3 reads CASRAGVRETQYF. CDR3 DNA: TGTGCCAGCAGAGCAGGGGTCCGGGAGACCCAGTACTTC.

The V and J genes are TRBV5-1 and TRBJ1-5; possible D gene TRBD1, 6 bases. Germline loops: CDR1 SGHRS, CDR2 YFSETQ. The V and J ends lost 6 bases and 4 bases respectively, with 17 bases between them. The CDR3 consists of 15 residues. CDR3 DNA: TGCGCCAGCATCACCGGGACAAGCCCTAATCAGCCCCAGCATTTT. Its protein is CASITGTSPNQPQHF.